What follows are 22 T cell receptor beta chains derived from one specimen sequenced in a study of CD8 T cells in ankylosing spondylitis. MiXCR, applied by TCRdb to the 5' RACE reads, yields one record per CDR3 protein. This table has 180,000 or so distinct CDR3 sequences, roughly 11% appearing once. The sequenced sample consisted of blood, either unsorted or a sorted T cell fraction (not recorded which). These receptors originate from a male donor with ankylosing spondylitis or in good health (not recorded which).

This clonotype was seen at least ten times. The chain employs TRBV9 and TRBJ2-3, with TRBD2 identical over 11 bases. Germline loops: CDR1 SGDLS, CDR2 YYNGEE. The CDR3 contains 16 residues. V lost 3 bases and J lost 0; bases outside the gene matches: 3. The CDR3, as DNA: TGTGCCAGCAGCGCGACTAGCGGGGCTAGCACAGATACGCAGTATTTT. It specifies CASSATSGASTDTQYF.

V gene TRBV7-8 combines with J gene TRBJ2-7, with 7 bases aligning to TRBD1. CDR3 length equals 15 residues. J gave up 0 bases and V 6 bases, and 8 bases lay outside the gene matches. CDR1 SGHVS and CDR2 FQNEAQ come from the germline V gene. The DNA of the CDR3 is TGTGCCAGCAGATCGCGCGGACAGGCCTCCTACGAGCAGTACTTC. Translated: CASRSRGQASYEQYF.

V and J are TRBV18 and TRBJ2-1; 7 bases align to TRBD2. The J segment lost 2 bases and the V segment lost 5 bases, leaving 6 bases of the junction unmatched. Germline assignment: CDR1 KGHSH and CDR2 LQKENI. There are 15 residues in the CDR3. CDR3 sequence: CASSYGGSAYNEQFF. CDR3 coding DNA: TGTGCCAGCTCATACGGGGGGTCAGCCTACAATGAGCAGTTCTTC. The complete variable domain, with remaining parts taken from reference TRBV18 and TRBJ2-1, reads NAGVMQNPRHLVRRRGQEARLRCSPMKGHSHVYWYRQLPEEGLKFMVYLQKENIIDESGMPKERFSAEFPKEGPSILRIQQVVRGDSAAYFCASSYGGSAYNEQFFGPGTRLTVL.

This clonotype appeared many times. V and J are TRBV28 and TRBJ2-1; 8 bases are shared with TRBD2. Germline CDR1 and CDR2: MDHEN and SYDVKM. The CDR3 loop spans 17 amino acids. V shed 5 bases and J 8 bases; nucleotides not matched to a gene: 17. The CDR3 sequence is CASSDAGGDFRDYEQFF. The DNA for the CDR3 is TGTGCCAGCAGTGACGCGGGGGGCGACTTCCGGGATTATGAGCAGTTCTTC.

This chain uses TRBV6-6 with TRBJ1-3; a possible D gene is TRBD1 (5 bases). Deletions cut 6 bases from V and 0 bases from J, with 18 bases between. This CDR3 contains 17 residues. CDR1 is MNHNY, CDR2 SVGAGI, per germline (reference sequence). The CDR3 sequence: CASRPPRTGVSGNTIYF. The CDR3 DNA sequence: TGTGCCAGCAGGCCCCCCCGCACAGGTGTCTCTGGAAACACCATATATTTT.

The sample holds many counts of this clonotype. This rearrangement joins TRBV9 to TRBJ2-6; TRBD2 aligns across 12 bases. The CDR3 is 20 residues long. V lost 0 bases to trimming and J lost 2 bases; unmatched junction nucleotides: 9. CDR1 SGDLS and CDR2 YYNGEE come from the germline V gene. CDR3 DNA sequence: TGTGCCAGCAGCGTAGCTAGCGGGGGGGCCCGGAGTACTGGGGCCAACGTCCTGACTTTC. This translates into CASSVASGGARSTGANVLTF.

This clonotype was detected ten times or more. J is TRBJ1-1 and V is TRBV9; no reliable D call. The ends were cut back, 5 bases at V and 4 bases at J, with 9 bases in the middle. The CDR3 loop spans 12 amino acids. The germline CDR1 and CDR2 sequences are SGDLS and YYNGEE. In nucleotides, the CDR3 is TGTGCCAGCAGTGCTACGGGCACTGAAGCTTTCTTT. It encodes CASSATGTEAFF.

This clonotype came up many times. This chain links TRBV20-1 with TRBJ1-5; no reliable D call. The CDR3 has 14 residues. Germline V gene lookup returns CDR1 DFQATT and CDR2 SNEGSKA (reference sequence). Trimming shortened V by 7 bases and J by 0 bases, and 13 bases separated the two germline ends. CDR3: CSVDDFYSNQPQHF. CDR3 nucleotides: TGCAGTGTTGATGACTTTTATAGCAATCAGCCCCAGCATTTT.

There are many counts of this clonotype. The chain couples TRBV21-1 to TRBJ2-5; TRBD2, as called in the table, went unchecked against the DNA. TRBV21-1 is deemed a pseudogene. The CDR3 is made up of 16 amino acids. CDR3 sequence (DNA): TGTGCCAGCAGCTCATGGGGGACTAGCGGTCAAGAGACCCAGTACTTC. Residues: CASSSWGTSGQETQYF.

V is TRBV5-5 and J is TRBJ2-7; no reliable D call. Deletions cut 1 base from V and 4 bases from J, with 15 bases between. The CDR3 length is 15 residues. Germline assignment: CDR1 SGHKS and CDR2 YYEKEE (reference sequence). The CDR3 bases are TGTGCCAGCAGCTTGCCGGCAGTAAGCCCTTACGAGCAGTACTTC. Translating it yields CASSLPAVSPYEQYF. Filled out from reference TRBV5-5 and TRBJ2-7, the complete variable domain reads DAGVTQSPTHLIKTRGQQVTLRCSPISGHKSVSWYQQVLGQGPQFIFQYYEKEERGRGNFPDRFSARQFPNYSSELNVNALLLGDSALYLCASSLPAVSPYEQYFGPGTRLTVT.

Concerning this clonotype itself: At one end, the junction sequence differs from germline, possibly due to a read error. The gene calls are TRBV6-2 or TRBV6-3 and TRBJ2-3, with TRBD1 matching 7 bases. The CDR3 length is 16 residues. CDR1 is MNHEY and CDR2 is SVGEGT in the germline V gene. This CDR3 reads CVSSYGQDTGTDTQYF. The CDR3 DNA is TGTGTCAGCAGTTATGGACAGGATACGGGCACAGATACGCAGTATTTT.

This sequence joins TRBV6-1 and TRBJ1-5; D is possibly TRBD1 (5 bases). The CDR3 runs 16 residues. Trimming cost V 4 bases and J 4 bases, with 17 bases left between them. Germline CDR1 and CDR2: MNHNS and SASEGT. In nucleotides, the CDR3 is TGTGCCAGCAGTGCCTCAACCCTCGGGGGGAATCAGCCCCAGCATTTT. This codes for CASSASTLGGNQPQHF.

There are many counts of this clonotype. The genes are TRBV28 and TRBJ1-1; 7 bases are a match to TRBD1. The CDR3 runs 14 residues. Losses at the gene ends were 6 bases for V and 1 base for J; bases not matched to a gene: 5. The germline V gene has CDR1 MDHEN and CDR2 SYDVKM. CDR3: CASRPTGRNTEAFF. The CDR3 region has the DNA TGTGCCAGCAGGCCGACAGGGCGGAACACTGAAGCTTTCTTT.

This chain connects TRBV12-3 or TRBV12-4 to TRBJ2-5; TRBD2 is a possible D gene (7 bases). This CDR3 is built from 15 residues. Trimming left V 6 bases short and J 3 bases short, with 17 bases between. The CDR3 sequence is CASSPQGGGEETQYF. The DNA of the CDR3 is TGTGCCAGCAGCCCCCAGGGAGGGGGAGAAGAGACCCAGTACTTC.

This clonotype was found a few times. The CDR3 bases are TGCAGCGCCCAGAAACGGGGAAACACCATATATTTT. It translates to CSAQKRGNTIYF. This chain links TRBV29-1 with TRBJ1-3, with no clear D. CDR3 size: 12 residues. V was trimmed by 7 bases and J by 4 bases, leaving 11 bases between them. Germline V gene lookup returns CDR1 SQVTM and CDR2 ANQGSEA.

This clonotype was recorded many times. The J gene is TRBJ2-7, the V gene TRBV5-1; D ambiguous. CDR3 length: 14 residues. Germline V CDR1 and CDR2: SGHRS, YFSETQ. V dropped 7 bases and J dropped 2 bases, with 16 bases sitting between them. DNA of the CDR3: TGCGCCAGCTGGAGAGGCCTAGAACCCTACGAGCAGTACTTC. This encodes CASWRGLEPYEQYF.

This clonotype has at least ten counts. The V call is TRBV2, the J call TRBJ2-2, with TRBD2 identical over 7 bases. V gave up 7 bases and J gave up 7 bases; unmatched junction bases: 3. CDR1 is SNHLY and CDR2 is FYNNEI in the germline V gene. The CDR3 runs to 12 residues. CDR3 bases: TGTGCCAGCACGGGACTAAGCGGGGAGCTGTTTTTT. It yields the protein CASTGLSGELFF.

Only a few counts were recorded for this clonotype. The rearrangement uses TRBV7-9 and TRBJ1-1; 11 bases map to TRBD1. The junction had 5 bases not matched to a gene; V was cut back by 5 bases and J by 3 bases. The CDR3 totals 15 residues. The germline gives CDR1 SEHNR, CDR2 FQNEAQ (reference sequence). The CDR3 region has the DNA TGTGCCAGCAGCCTCGGACAGGGGGCGTACACTGAAGCTTTCTTT. As protein: CASSLGQGAYTEAFF.

In this sample, this clonotype turned up many times. The chain is built from TRBV6-1 and TRBJ1-1; TRBD1 might be the D (5 bases). Looked up from germline, CDR1 is MNHNS and CDR2 is SASEGT. The CDR3 has 14 amino acids. Trimming shortened V by 7 bases and J by 4 bases, and 16 bases separated the two germline ends. CDR3 sequence reads: CASKRKGAFTEAFF. The DNA for the CDR3 is TGTGCCAGCAAAAGGAAAGGGGCATTCACTGAAGCTTTCTTT.

The table lists this clonotype with many counts. The gene calls are TRBV6-5 and TRBJ2-7, with 9 positions matching TRBD1. This CDR3 contains 14 residues. J was trimmed by 5 bases and V by 2 bases; bases with no gene match: 4. CDR1 is MNHEY, CDR2 SVGAGI, per germline. CDR3: CASSYGTGSDEQYF. The CDR3 nucleotides are TGTGCCAGCAGTTACGGGACAGGGTCAGACGAGCAGTACTTC.

V and J are TRBV5-1 and TRBJ2-7, with 7 nucleotides matching TRBD1. Germline V gives CDR1 SGHRS, CDR2 YFSETQ. V shed 4 bases, J shed 3 bases, and the junction held 13 bases outside the gene matches. The CDR3 is 16 residues long. The CDR3 DNA follows: TGCGCCAGCAGCCCGACAGGGTTTGGCACCAACTACGAGCAGTACTTC. Its translation is CASSPTGFGTNYEQYF. Combining the CDR3 with reference TRBV5-1 and TRBJ2-7 gives the whole variable domain KAGVTQTPRYLIKTRGQQVTLSCSPISGHRSVSWYQQTPGQGLQFLFEYFSETQRNKGNFPGRFSGRQFSNSRSEMNVSTLELGDSALYLCASSPTGFGTNYEQYFGPGTRLTVT.

This clonotype was observed at least ten times. This chain connects TRBV2 to TRBJ2-3, with D maybe TRBD2 (6 bases). Trimming took 3 bases from V and 4 from J, leaving 14 bases between them. Germline V gives CDR1 SNHLY, CDR2 FYNNEI. The CDR3 sequence is 15 residues long. This CDR3 is CASSEGGVGADTQYF. DNA of the CDR3: TGTGCCAGCAGTGAGGGGGGAGTCGGCGCAGATACGCAGTATTTT.